The 9 T cell receptor beta chains below come from one sample, sequenced in a study of tumor-infiltrating lymphocytes in primary liver carcinoma (dated by TCRdb to about 2017). Without any cell sorting, total RNA and DNA were extracted together from around 20-30 mg of bulk tissue using the AllPrep DNA/RNA mini kit. Reads for this sample came from an Illumina HiSeq 2500. Using a constant-region primer and ProtoScript II reverse transcriptase, TCRbeta-specific cDNA was reverse-transcribed from 500 to 650 ng total RNA. The TCRbeta libraries were prepared through three rounds of nested multiplex PCR following a slightly modified ARM-PCR procedure. Each of the first two PCR rounds ran for approximately 9 cycles using multiplex TRBV1-TRBV30 forward primers together with a Cbeta reverse primer. Through fastp at Q25 and MiXCR, TCRdb rebuilt clones from the public reads, retaining in-frame beta chains. Every distinct CDR3 protein forms one entry, paired with its most common genes and DNA. The sample table lists 90,000 to 150,000 distinct CDR3 sequences, 60% to 70% of them with a count of one. The leading ten clones occupy approximately 10% of the sample.

Sequenced input: liver tumor tissue from sampling region 1. Reading the label with the study, this specimen's cell subset or site is: tumor region T1, superior pole. The source is a woman aged 55-69 years with primary liver carcinoma and hepatitis B virus infection.

To note about this clonotype: A much larger clone differs from this one at a single base, so this may be a read error. The CDR3 region is CASSLVVQGGQPQHF. CDR3 coding DNA: TGTGCCAGCAGTTTAGTGGTACAGGGCGGTCAGCCCCAGCATTTT. The chain is built from TRBV12-3 or TRBV12-4 and TRBJ1-5, with D maybe TRBD1 (6 bases). CDR3 size: 15 residues. The V gene lost 1 base and the J gene lost 6 bases, with 13 bases spanning the gap.

The rearrangement joins TRBV5-4 to TRBJ2-5; 15 nucleotides agree with TRBD2. Trimming took 4 bases from V and 7 from J; bases not matched to a gene: 8. Germline-derived CDR1 and CDR2 are SGHNT and YYREEE (reference sequence). The CDR3 runs 16 residues. The CDR3 sequence: CASSPGLAGGEGTQYF. CDR3 coding DNA: TGTGCCAGCAGCCCCGGACTAGCGGGAGGGGAAGGGACCCAGTACTTC.

The rearrangement links TRBV5-1 to TRBJ2-1; 8 bases match TRBD2. V lost 2 bases to trimming and J lost 8 bases; unmatched junction nucleotides: 3. Germline assignment: CDR1 SGHRS and CDR2 YFSETQ. The CDR3 totals 13 residues. This CDR3 is CASSLAGVDEQFF. The DNA for the CDR3 is TGCGCCAGCAGCTTAGCGGGAGTGGATGAGCAGTTCTTC.

This chain links TRBV12-3 or TRBV12-4 with TRBJ2-2; no clear D gene. The V gene lost 4 bases and the J gene lost 4 bases, with 10 bases spanning the gap. The CDR3 runs 14 residues. CDR3 in amino acids: CASSSSTSTGELFF. The CDR3 DNA follows: TGTGCCAGCAGTTCCAGTACGAGCACCGGGGAGCTGTTTTTT.

Comment on this clonotype: Relative to the germline gene, one junction end is altered; a read error may explain this. The chain has TRBV7-9 and TRBJ2-7; a weak D match, TRBD2 (7 bases). The CDR3 consists of 15 residues. The germline V gene has CDR1 SEHNR and CDR2 FQNEAQ (reference sequence). The CDR3 here is CASSPEGGETYKQYF. The DNA of the CDR3 is TGTGCCAGCAGCCCAGAGGGGGGGGAAACCTACAAGCAGTACTTC.

The CDR3 nucleotides read TGTGCCAGCAGCCGTGGACCGTCGGGGAATGAGCAGTTCTTC. Amino acids: CASSRGPSGNEQFF. V gene TRBV11-3 combines with J gene TRBJ2-1; TRBD2 is a possible D gene (5 bases). The V and J ends lost 5 bases and 7 bases respectively, with 15 bases between them. This CDR3 contains 14 residues. CDR1 is SGHNT and CDR2 is YENEEA in the germline V gene.

Turning to this clonotype: Being one base from a much bigger clone, this may be a read error. The chain carries TRBV6-6 and TRBJ1-3; no reliable D call. In germline, CDR1 is MNHNY, CDR2 SVGAGI (reference sequence). This CDR3 spans 16 amino acids. This chain's CDR3 is CASSYSMGSVRNTMYF. In nucleotides, the CDR3 is TGTGCCAGCAGTTACTCGATGGGTAGTGTTCGAAACACCATGTATTTT.

In this sample, this clonotype turned up a few times. The chain joins TRBV10-3 to TRBJ2-7, with a tentative D call TRBD1 (6 bases). V was cut by 6 bases and J by 0 bases, with 9 bases left in between. The germline V gene has CDR1 ENHRY and CDR2 SYGVKD. This CDR3 is built from 13 residues. CDR3 in amino acids: CAIRGQSSYEQYF. The DNA of the CDR3 is TGTGCCATCAGAGGACAGAGCTCCTACGAGCAGTACTTC.

The CDR3 spells CASSLGLAGGGETQYF. CDR3 nucleotides: TGTGCCAGCAGCTTGGGACTAGCGGGAGGCGGGGAGACCCAGTACTTC. The chain has TRBV5-4 and TRBJ2-5, with 13 bases lining up with TRBD2. The CDR3 covers 16 residues. V trimming: 0 bases; J trimming: 5 bases; junction bases outside the gene matches: 4. Germline CDR1 is SGHNT and CDR2 is YYREEE (reference sequence).